These 21 T cell receptor beta chains were all obtained from the same sample, sequenced in a study of blood T cell repertoires in COVID-19. TCRdb's copy holds only in-frame clones and misses some; the assay was immunoSEQ multiplex PCR. This sample has about 150,000 clones, with around 85% found just once. Specimen: peripheral blood. These receptors came from an elderly woman with COVID-19, enrolled during active disease.

This chain connects TRBV18 to TRBJ2-7, with a tentative D call TRBD2 (5 bases). The CDR3 loop spans 12 amino acids. Trimming removed 4 bases from V and 9 bases from J, with 13 bases in between. Germline CDR1 reads KGHSH; CDR2 reads LQKENI. CDR3 nucleotides: TGTGCCAGCTCACGGTCCGGGGTTGGGCAGTACTTC. It codes for CASSRSGVGQYF.

J is TRBJ2-3 and V is TRBV13, with 7 bases lining up with TRBD2. CDR1 is PRHDT, CDR2 FYEKMQ, per germline (reference sequence). CDR3 length: 14 residues. V trimming: 3 bases; J trimming: 4 bases; junction bases outside the gene matches: 4. The CDR3 reads CASSFRRGADTQYF. CDR3 DNA: TGTGCCAGCAGCTTCCGCCGGGGGGCAGATACGCAGTATTTT.

The chain joins TRBV7-8 to TRBJ1-5; D not resolved. The V gene's germline CDR1 is SGHVS and CDR2 FQNEAQ. The CDR3 is made up of 13 amino acids. V shed 1 base and J shed 7 bases, with 8 bases lying between them. CDR3 nucleotide sequence: TGTGCCAGCAGCTTAGAAACTCTCCAGCCCCAGCATTTT. It is translated as CASSLETLQPQHF.

This clone was seen a few times. This chain links TRBV19 with TRBJ2-3; 8 bases line up with TRBD1. The V and J ends lost 9 bases and 2 bases, in that order; junction bases with no gene match: 13. The CDR3 covers 16 residues. CDR1 LNHDA and CDR2 SQIVND come from the germline V gene (reference sequence). The CDR3: CASRNPGGTSTDTQYF. The DNA of the CDR3 is TGTGCCAGCCGTAACCCAGGGGGCACGTCCACAGATACGCAGTATTTT.

The chain employs TRBV5-4 and TRBJ2-1; 8 nucleotides agree with TRBD2. This CDR3 has 14 residues. The germline CDR1 and CDR2 sequences are SGHNT and YYREEE (reference sequence). Germline trimming cut 6 bases from V and 1 base from J; bases unmatched to any gene: 3. The CDR3 DNA is TGTGCCAGCATCGGGGGGGCGTCCTACAATGAGCAGTTCTTC. Translation: CASIGGASYNEQFF.

The rearrangement joins TRBV21-1 to TRBJ2-1; the table names TRBD2, a call not compared with the DNA. TRBV21-1 is a listed pseudogene. The CDR3 has 11 residues. Here the CDR3 reads CAAGGVDEQFF. The CDR3 DNA sequence: TGTGCCGCGGGGGGGGTCGATGAGCAGTTCTTC.

The genes are TRBV20-1 and TRBJ2-7; D may be TRBD1 (6 bases). The V end lost 3 bases, the J end lost 0 bases, and 9 bases lay between the germline ends. The germline V gene has CDR1 DFQATT and CDR2 SNEGSKA (reference sequence). CDR3 length equals 13 residues. The CDR3 reads CSASRDISYEQYF. The CDR3 nucleotides read TGCAGTGCTAGTCGGGACATCTCCTACGAGCAGTACTTC.

The chain joins TRBV3-1 (or the pseudogene TRBV3-2) to TRBJ1-2; possibly TRBD1 for D (5 bases). Germline V gene sequence: CDR1 LGHDT, CDR2 YNNKEL (reference sequence). CDR3 length equals 14 residues. Deletions cut 1 base from V and 5 bases from J, with 11 bases between. The CDR3 protein is CASSQGGAGYGYTF. CDR3 nucleotide sequence: TGTGCCAGCAGCCAAGGTGGGGCAGGGTATGGCTACACCTTC.

The gene calls are TRBV7-9 and TRBJ2-1, with D possibly matching TRBD2 (5 bases). Trimming cost V 6 bases and J 7 bases, with 10 bases left between them. Germline V lookup: CDR1 SEHNR, CDR2 FQNEAQ (reference sequence). The CDR3 length is 12 residues. As DNA, the CDR3 is TGTGCCAGCAGTTCCCGGGGTAATGAGCAGTTCTTC. Its translation is CASSSRGNEQFF.

The chain is built from TRBV4-2 and TRBJ2-7, with 7 nucleotides matching TRBD2. The V segment lost 1 base and the J segment 6 bases; nucleotides outside the gene matches: 12. Per germline, CDR1 LGHNA and CDR2 YNFKEQ. The CDR3 length is 16 residues. CDR3 loop: CASSQAMWEGRSEQYF. For the CDR3, the DNA is TGTGCCAGCAGCCAAGCTATGTGGGAGGGCCGGAGCGAGCAGTACTTC.

This chain links TRBV7-9 with TRBJ1-2; 7 nucleotides agree with TRBD1. The J segment lost 6 bases and the V segment lost 3 bases, leaving 1 base of the junction unmatched. The CDR3 has 12 residues. The germline V gene encodes CDR1 SEHNR and CDR2 FQNEAQ (reference sequence). The CDR3 sequence is CASSFTGDGYTF. DNA for the CDR3: TGTGCCAGCAGCTTTACAGGGGATGGCTACACCTTC. The variable domain in full, completed from reference TRBV7-9 and TRBJ1-2, reads DTGVSQNPRHKITKRGQNVTFRCDPISEHNRLYWYRQTLGQGPEFLTYFQNEAQLEKSRLLSDRFSAERPKGSFSTLEIQRTEQGDSAMYLCASSFTGDGYTFGSGTRLTVV.

This chain connects TRBV27 to TRBJ2-3; TRBD2 matches at 10 bases. Germline V CDR1 and CDR2: MNHEY, SMNVEV (reference sequence). After removal of 2 bases from V and 5 bases from J, the junction contained 7 bases not matched to a gene. CDR3 length equals 16 residues. CDR3 nucleotides: TGTGCCAGCAGTTTAAGCGGGAGGGCCCGTGGAGATACGCAGTATTTT. Translation: CASSLSGRARGDTQYF.

V is TRBV29-1 and J is TRBJ2-1, with 7 bases aligning to TRBD1. In germline, CDR1 is SQVTM, CDR2 ANQGSEA. Germline trimming cut 1 base from V and 3 bases from J; bases unmatched to any gene: 9. The CDR3 covers 16 residues. CDR3: CSVEGDREGFYNEQFF. The DNA of the CDR3 is TGCAGCGTTGAAGGAGACAGGGAAGGGTTCTACAATGAGCAGTTCTTC.

This clone has more than one count but fewer than ten. J is TRBJ1-6 and V is TRBV9, with 11 nucleotides matching TRBD1. The V segment lost 3 bases and the J segment 10 bases; nucleotides outside the gene matches: 6. This CDR3 spans 15 amino acids. Germline V gene data show CDR1 as SGDLS and CDR2 as YYNGEE. CDR3 in amino acids: CASSGYRDRGSPLHF. For the CDR3, the DNA is TGTGCCAGCAGCGGGTACCGGGACAGGGGGTCACCCCTCCACTTT. Filled out from reference TRBV9 and TRBJ1-6, the complete variable domain reads DSGVTQTPKHLITATGQRVTLRCSPRSGDLSVYWYQQSLDQGLQFLIQYYNGEERAKGNILERFSAQQFPDLHSELNLSSLELGDSALYFCASSGYRDRGSPLHFGNGTRLTVT.

This rearrangement joins TRBV11-1 to TRBJ1-1; TRBD1 agrees at 7 bases. The germline gives CDR1 SGHAT, CDR2 FQDESV (reference sequence). After removal of 1 base from V and 3 bases from J, the junction contained 5 bases not matched to a gene. There are 15 residues in the CDR3. CDR3 amino acids: CASSLDGTADTEAFF. For the CDR3, the DNA is TGTGCCAGCAGCTTAGATGGGACAGCGGACACTGAAGCTTTCTTT.

The rearrangement uses TRBV29-1 and TRBJ1-1; a weak D match, TRBD1 (5 bases). The CDR3 is 13 residues long. Trimming shortened V by 7 bases and J by 0 bases, and 12 bases separated the two germline ends. Germline CDR1 and CDR2: SQVTM and ANQGSEA. This chain's CDR3 is CSARTSMNTEAFF. Here the CDR3 DNA reads TGCAGCGCCAGGACAAGCATGAACACTGAAGCTTTCTTT.

The chain employs TRBV27 and TRBJ2-1; 8 nucleotides line up with TRBD1. The V segment lost 1 base and the J segment 8 bases; nucleotides outside the gene matches: 7. Germline V gene data show CDR1 as MNHEY and CDR2 as SMNVEV (reference sequence). The CDR3 spans 15 residues. The CDR3 DNA reads as TGTGCCAGCAGTTTATTCAGGGGGCGCGGGGATGAGCAGTTCTTC. It translates to CASSLFRGRGDEQFF.

The V call is TRBV5-5, the J call TRBJ1-2, with D perhaps matching TRBD1 (5 bases). Germline V lookup: CDR1 SGHKS, CDR2 YYEKEE (reference sequence). V lost 0 bases and J 8 bases, leaving 11 bases between the germline ends. This CDR3 is 13 amino acids long. CDR3 in amino acids: CASSLAGIGGYTF. The DNA for the CDR3 is TGTGCCAGCAGCTTGGCAGGGATTGGGGGCTACACCTTC.

This clone appeared a few times. This chain connects TRBV4-1 to TRBJ2-7, with a weak D call TRBD2 (7 bases). Per the germline V gene, CDR1 is MGHRA and CDR2 is YSYEKL. Trimming shortened V by 1 base and J by 6 bases, and 22 bases separated the two germline ends. The CDR3 has 17 amino acids. The CDR3 nucleotides are TGCGCCAGCAGCCAAGTTTTGGTGAGCCCGGGGGGCGTCGAGCAGTACTTC. As protein: CASSQVLVSPGGVEQYF.

The chain is built from TRBV6-2 or TRBV6-3 and TRBJ2-1, with 14 positions matching TRBD2. Unmatched junction bases numbered 15, after V lost 4 bases and J lost 4 bases. Germline assignment: CDR1 MNHEY and CDR2 SVGEGT. The CDR3 covers 20 residues. The CDR3 coding sequence is TGTGCCAGCAGTTGGAGCCTAGGACGACTAGCGGGGGGGCGGTACAATGAGCAGTTCTTC. Translating gives CASSWSLGRLAGGRYNEQFF.

The CDR3 is CASPPTGDGYTF. The CDR3 DNA reads as TGTGCCAGCCCACCCACAGGGGACGGCTACACCTTC. This chain joins TRBV2 and TRBJ1-2; 7 nucleotides match TRBD1. Trimming cost V 8 bases and J 8 bases; bases outside gene matches: 8. The germline gives CDR1 SNHLY, CDR2 FYNNEI. CDR3 length: 12 amino acids.